Presented here are 28 T cell receptor beta chains from one specimen sequenced in a study of T cells in narcolepsy. The assay was immunoSEQ multiplex PCR, and TCRdb's table has in-frame clones only and misses some. The sample has about 43,000 clones, about 91% seen once. Sequencing input: CD45RA- memory CD4+ T cells from PBMCs. All receptors derive from a human donor with narcolepsy.

The chain links TRBV6-5 to TRBJ2-1; 9 bases agree with TRBD2. The CDR3 extends over 12 amino acids. CDR1 and CDR2 (germline): MNHEY, SVGAGI. Trimming removed 0 bases from V and 12 bases from J; junction bases left unmatched: 0. CDR3 nucleotide sequence: TGTGCCAGCAGTTACTCGGGACTAGCGCAGTTCTTC. Amino acids: CASSYSGLAQFF.

This clone came up once. This sequence joins TRBV2 and TRBJ2-5, with D perhaps matching TRBD2 (5 bases). CDR3 size: 15 residues. Germline V gene lookup returns CDR1 SNHLY and CDR2 FYNNEI. V was trimmed by 7 bases and J by 7 bases, leaving 22 bases between them. This CDR3 reads CASNPQTTIGGTQYF. For the CDR3, the DNA is TGTGCCAGCAACCCACAAACCACCATAGGAGGGACCCAGTACTTC.

This chain connects TRBV6-5 to TRBJ1-1; weak D call: TRBD1 (6 bases). CDR1 is MNHEY and CDR2 is SVGAGI in the germline V gene. This CDR3 has 12 amino acids. V shed 6 bases and J shed 4 bases, with 9 bases lying between them. The CDR3 sequence is CASSKGGTEAFF. The CDR3 DNA reads TGTGCCAGCAGCAAAGGGGGCACTGAAGCTTTCTTT.

The gene calls are TRBV11-2 and TRBJ2-7; unclear D gene. CDR3 length: 12 residues. Germline assignment: CDR1 SGHAT and CDR2 FQNNGV. Trimming took off 4 bases at V and 4 bases at J, with 8 bases between the two ends. CDR3 sequence: CASSSDGYEQYF. The CDR3 bases are TGTGCCAGCAGCTCGGACGGGTACGAGCAGTACTTC.

The V gene is TRBV23-1, the J gene TRBJ2-6; TRBD1 agrees at 7 bases. TRBV23-1 is identified as an open reading frame with a role that is uncertain. The CDR3 is made up of 17 amino acids. V trimming: 4 bases; J trimming: 2 bases; junction bases outside the gene matches: 8. The CDR3: CASSPRDSCPGANVLTF. CDR3 bases: TGCGCCAGCAGTCCCCGGGACAGCTGTCCTGGGGCCAACGTCCTGACTTTC.

The chain combines TRBV19 with TRBJ2-7; D tentatively fits TRBD1 or TRBD2 (6 bases each). Germline CDR1 LNHDA, CDR2 SQIVND (reference sequence). CDR3 size: 14 residues. Trimming stripped 3 bases from V and 1 base from J, with 10 bases between. This CDR3 is CASSIVGGSYEQYF. In DNA, the CDR3 is TGTGCCAGTAGTATTGTAGGGGGGTCCTACGAGCAGTACTTC.

This rearrangement joins TRBV11-3 to TRBJ1-2; 7 bases map to TRBD1. Trimming took 4 bases from V and 8 from J; bases not matched to a gene: 4. Per germline, CDR1 SGHNT and CDR2 YENEEA. This CDR3 comprises 12 residues. In nucleotides, the CDR3 is TGTGCCAGCAGCTACGACAGGGAAGGCTACACCTTC. This gives the protein CASSYDREGYTF.

This rearrangement joins TRBV7-2 to TRBJ2-7, with 8 bases that match TRBD1. V was clipped by 1 base and J by 4 bases; unmatched bases: 3. Per germline, CDR1 SGHTA and CDR2 FQGNSA. The CDR3 covers 14 residues. CDR3 sequence (DNA): TGTGCCAGCAGCTTAGGGACAGGGTGGTACGAGCAGTACTTC. Translation gives CASSLGTGWYEQYF.

This chain connects TRBV7-2 to TRBJ1-2, with 11 bases aligning to TRBD1. V was clipped by 4 bases and J by 6 bases; unmatched bases: 1. Per germline, CDR1 SGHTA and CDR2 FQGNSA. This CDR3 is 13 amino acids long. CDR3 sequence: CASSWDRGNGYTF. The CDR3 bases are TGTGCCAGCAGCTGGGACAGGGGGAATGGCTACACCTTC.

This clone was picked up one time. This chain uses TRBV7-3 with TRBJ2-6; 9 bases are a match to TRBD1. The CDR3 is made up of 18 amino acids. Per germline, CDR1 SGHTA and CDR2 FQGTGA. The ends lost 5 bases at V and 0 bases at J; junction bases unmatched: 8. DNA of the CDR3: TGTGCCAGCAGCCCCACGGGACAGGGACTCTCTGGGGCCAACGTCCTGACTTTC. Protein: CASSPTGQGLSGANVLTF.

The V and J genes are TRBV27 and TRBJ1-2; D perhaps matches TRBD1 (5 bases). The germline V gene encodes CDR1 MNHEY and CDR2 SMNVEV (reference sequence). Trimming stripped 6 bases from V and 2 bases from J, with 22 bases between. The CDR3 is 17 residues long. DNA of the CDR3: TGTGCCAGCAGCCGGTCAGGGCTGGGGATGCAGAACTATGGCTACACCTTC. It codes for CASSRSGLGMQNYGYTF.

CDR3 coding DNA: TGTGCCAGCAGTGATTCAGGAGGTGAGCAGTTCTTC. It is translated as CASSDSGGEQFF. The chain combines TRBV6-1 with TRBJ2-1; possibly TRBD2 for D (5 bases). The CDR3 has 12 residues. The germline V gene has CDR1 MNHNS and CDR2 SASEGT. V was shortened by 3 bases and J by 9 bases, with 9 bases between the two germline ends.

This clone was seen only a few times. V gene TRBV5-5 combines with J gene TRBJ1-5, with TRBD1 as a possible D gene (5 bases). Trimming pared 4 bases from V and 5 bases from J, leaving 16 bases between. CDR3 length: 15 amino acids. Per germline, CDR1 SGHKS and CDR2 YYEKEE (reference sequence). CDR3 DNA sequence: TGTGCCAGCAGCCAAAACGGGGACCTCTATCAGCCCCAGCATTTT. It is translated as CASSQNGDLYQPQHF.

The chain has TRBV18 and TRBJ2-3, with 7 bases fitting TRBD1. Per the germline V gene, CDR1 is KGHSH and CDR2 is LQKENI. The CDR3 sequence is 15 residues long. Unmatched junction bases numbered 2, after V lost 0 bases and J lost 2 bases. Here the CDR3 reads CASSPPTGNTDTQYF. CDR3 DNA sequence: TGTGCCAGCTCACCACCGACAGGGAACACAGATACGCAGTATTTT. Supplemented by reference TRBV18 and TRBJ2-3, the full variable domain reads NAGVMQNPRHLVRRRGQEARLRCSPMKGHSHVYWYRQLPEEGLKFMVYLQKENIIDESGMPKERFSAEFPKEGPSILRIQQVVRGDSAAYFCASSPPTGNTDTQYFGPGTRLTVL.

The chain recombines TRBV7-9 with TRBJ2-3; 7 bases are shared with TRBD2. CDR1 is SEHNR and CDR2 is FQNEAQ in the germline V gene (reference sequence). The CDR3 spans 13 residues. After removal of 4 bases from V and 3 bases from J, the junction contained 1 base not matched to a gene. CDR3 loop: CASSWGGTDTQYF. CDR3 DNA: TGTGCCAGCAGCTGGGGGGGGACAGATACGCAGTATTTT. Combining the CDR3 with reference TRBV7-9 and TRBJ2-3 gives the whole variable domain DTGVSQNPRHKITKRGQNVTFRCDPISEHNRLYWYRQTLGQGPEFLTYFQNEAQLEKSRLLSDRFSAERPKGSFSTLEIQRTEQGDSAMYLCASSWGGTDTQYFGPGTRLTVL.

This clone was seen only once. This chain uses TRBV19 with TRBJ2-2, with 7 nucleotides matching TRBD1. The J segment lost 6 bases and the V segment lost 7 bases, leaving 11 bases of the junction unmatched. CDR1 is LNHDA and CDR2 is SQIVND in the germline V gene (reference sequence). The CDR3 sequence is 15 residues long. CDR3 region: CASIIRDSFAGELFF. The CDR3 DNA reads as TGTGCCAGTATCATCCGGGACAGTTTCGCCGGGGAGCTGTTTTTT.

The chain is built from TRBV5-1 and TRBJ1-4; 7 nucleotides match TRBD1. Losses at the gene ends were 6 bases for V and 6 bases for J; bases not matched to a gene: 8. Germline V gene data show CDR1 as SGHRS and CDR2 as YFSETQ. This CDR3 spans 14 amino acids. CDR3 coding DNA: TGCGCCAGCAAACTCGGGACAGAGGATGAAAAACTGTTTTTT. Translating gives CASKLGTEDEKLFF. Looking up the rest from reference TRBV5-1 and TRBJ1-4 gives the full variable domain: KAGVTQTPRYLIKTRGQQVTLSCSPISGHRSVSWYQQTPGQGLQFLFEYFSETQRNKGNFPGRFSGRQFSNSRSEMNVSTLELGDSALYLCASKLGTEDEKLFFGSGTQLSVL.

V gene TRBV28 combines with J gene TRBJ1-6; maybe TRBD1 (6 bases). CDR1 is MDHEN and CDR2 is SYDVKM in the germline V gene. V lost 5 bases and J 8 bases, leaving 13 bases between the germline ends. CDR3 size: 14 residues. This chain's CDR3 is CASSLGAVYSPLHF. DNA for the CDR3: TGTGCCAGCAGTCTGGGGGCGGTTTATTCACCCCTCCACTTT.

The rearrangement uses TRBV6-5 and TRBJ1-4; D not certain. From germline, CDR1 is MNHEY and CDR2 SVGAGI. V lost 10 bases and J lost 4, with 10 bases in between. This CDR3 spans 12 amino acids. This CDR3 is CATGRLNEKLFF. DNA of the CDR3: TGTGCCACCGGACGGCTTAATGAAAAACTGTTTTTT.

This clone was counted a single time. The rearrangement links TRBV5-8 to TRBJ1-1; a weak D match, TRBD1 (5 bases). The CDR3 spans 15 residues. Trimming took off 3 bases at V and 2 bases at J, with 14 bases between the two ends. Germline V lookup: CDR1 SGHTS, CDR2 YDEGEE. CDR3 in DNA: TGTGCCAGCAGCTCGGGACGGGGGGGAAACACTGAAGCTTTCTTT. Translation: CASSSGRGGNTEAFF.

This clone appeared a single time. The V call is TRBV30, the J call TRBJ1-2; D is perhaps TRBD1 (6 bases). Germline V gene sequence: CDR1 GTSNPN, CDR2 SVGIG (reference sequence). The ends were cut back, 0 bases at V and 8 bases at J, with 16 bases in the middle. The CDR3 loop spans 14 amino acids. CDR3 loop: CAWSVLGRGDGYTF. Here the CDR3 DNA reads TGTGCCTGGAGTGTACTCGGCAGGGGAGACGGCTACACCTTC.

The V call is TRBV29-1, the J call TRBJ1-1; D gene unclear. Per the germline V gene, CDR1 is SQVTM and CDR2 is ANQGSEA. The CDR3 covers 12 residues. V was clipped by 4 bases and J by 0 bases, with 6 bases between them. The CDR3 spells CSVGRMNTEAFF. The CDR3 DNA is TGCAGCGTTGGCCGGATGAACACTGAAGCTTTCTTT.

V and J are TRBV4-2 and TRBJ2-7; perhaps D is TRBD1 or TRBD2 (6 bases each). Germline assignment: CDR1 LGHNA and CDR2 YNFKEQ. This CDR3 contains 15 residues. Trimming stripped 1 base from V and 4 bases from J, with 14 bases between. The chain's CDR3 is CASSQGTGTGYEQYF. The CDR3 nucleotides read TGTGCCAGCAGCCAAGGTACAGGGACTGGGTACGAGCAGTACTTC.

This sequence joins TRBV19 and TRBJ1-4, with TRBD1 matching over 9 bases. Germline CDR1 reads LNHDA; CDR2 reads SQIVND (reference sequence). V shed 6 bases, J shed 8 bases, and the junction held 25 bases outside the gene matches. CDR3 length equals 20 residues. The CDR3 sequence: CASRQPPTGTGPGAGEKLFF. For the CDR3, the DNA is TGTGCCAGTAGGCAACCTCCAACCGGGACAGGGCCCGGTGCGGGGGAAAAACTGTTTTTT. The full variable domain, its missing parts supplied by reference TRBV19 and TRBJ1-4, is DGGITQSPKYLFRKEGQNVTLSCEQNLNHDAMYWYRQDPGQGLRLIYYSQIVNDFQKGDIAEGYSVSREKKESFPLTVTSAQKNPTAFYLCASRQPPTGTGPGAGEKLFFGSGTQLSVL.

The gene calls are TRBV14 and TRBJ2-5; 7 bases map to TRBD1. There are 14 residues in the CDR3. Per the germline V gene, CDR1 is SGHDN and CDR2 is FVKESK. J was trimmed by 4 bases and V by 3 bases; bases with no gene match: 5. This CDR3 reads CASSQNRGAETQYF. DNA for the CDR3: TGTGCCAGCAGCCAGAACAGGGGAGCAGAGACCCAGTACTTC.

CDR3 in amino acids: CASSQEGLGETQYF. In DNA, the CDR3 is TGTGCCAGCAGCCAAGAAGGGCTGGGAGAGACCCAGTACTTC. This chain uses TRBV4-2 with TRBJ2-5, with D unresolved. Germline CDR1 is LGHNA and CDR2 is YNFKEQ. The CDR3 is 14 residues long. V was pared by 0 bases and J by 4 bases, with 9 bases between.

This chain uses TRBV10-3 with TRBJ1-5, with 8 bases matching TRBD1. Germline lookup yields CDR1 ENHRY and CDR2 SYGVKD. CDR3 length: 13 amino acids. The DNA for the CDR3 is TGTGTCATGGACTCAGGGGGCCATCAGCCCCAGCATTTT. Encoded protein: CVMDSGGHQPQHF.

The V gene is TRBV2, the J gene TRBJ1-1; D may be TRBD1 (5 bases). Germline-derived CDR1 and CDR2 are SNHLY and FYNNEI. V was shortened by 4 bases and J by 4 bases, with 7 bases between the two germline ends. This CDR3 has 12 residues. The CDR3 is CASSVGRTEAFF. CDR3 nucleotides: TGTGCCAGCAGTGTGGGGCGCACTGAAGCTTTCTTT.